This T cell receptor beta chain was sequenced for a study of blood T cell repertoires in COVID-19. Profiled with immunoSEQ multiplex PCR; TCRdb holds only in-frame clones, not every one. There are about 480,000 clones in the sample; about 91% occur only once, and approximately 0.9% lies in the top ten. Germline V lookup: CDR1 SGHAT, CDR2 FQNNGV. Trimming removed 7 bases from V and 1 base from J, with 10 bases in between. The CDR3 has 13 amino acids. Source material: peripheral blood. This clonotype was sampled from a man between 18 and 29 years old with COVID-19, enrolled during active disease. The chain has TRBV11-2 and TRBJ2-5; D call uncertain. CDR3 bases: TGTGCCAGCACCTCGGTGCTCCAAGAGACCCAGTACTTC. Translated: CASTSVLQETQYF.